This TCR beta chain derives from a study of T cell changes during pregnancy in multiple sclerosis. TCRdb keeps only in-frame clones here, not all; method: immunoSEQ multiplex PCR. This sample has some 140,000 clones; about 96% occur once, and the top ten carry approximately 0.45%. The CDR3 has 16 amino acids. Trimming left V 7 bases short and J 5 bases short, with 21 bases between. Germline V gives CDR1 MNHNY, CDR2 SVGAGI (reference sequence). The genes are TRBV6-6 and TRBJ1-5; D unresolved. Sequences were derived from peripheral blood, sampled after pregnancy. The receptor was derived from a female donor with multiple sclerosis, enrolled in a pregnancy study. The CDR3 here is CASKTDTSSPDQPQHF. CDR3 nucleotides: TGTGCCAGCAAAACCGACACCAGCTCACCCGATCAGCCCCAGCATTTT.